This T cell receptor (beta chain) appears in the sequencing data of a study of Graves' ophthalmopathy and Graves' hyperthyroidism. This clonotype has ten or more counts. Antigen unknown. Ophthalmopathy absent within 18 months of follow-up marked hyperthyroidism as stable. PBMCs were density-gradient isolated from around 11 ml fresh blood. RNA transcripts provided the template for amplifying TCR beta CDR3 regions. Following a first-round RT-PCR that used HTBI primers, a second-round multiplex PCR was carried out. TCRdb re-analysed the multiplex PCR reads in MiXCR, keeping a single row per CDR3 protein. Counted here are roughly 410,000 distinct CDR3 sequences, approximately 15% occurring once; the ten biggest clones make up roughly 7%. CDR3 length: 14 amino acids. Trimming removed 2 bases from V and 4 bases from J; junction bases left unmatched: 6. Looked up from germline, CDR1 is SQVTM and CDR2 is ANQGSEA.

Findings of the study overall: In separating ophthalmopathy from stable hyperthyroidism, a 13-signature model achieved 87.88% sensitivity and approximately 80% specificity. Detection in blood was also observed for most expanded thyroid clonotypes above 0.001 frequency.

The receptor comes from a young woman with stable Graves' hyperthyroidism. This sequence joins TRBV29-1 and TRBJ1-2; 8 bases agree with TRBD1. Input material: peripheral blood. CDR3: CSVERTGPSYGYTF. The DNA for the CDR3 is TGCAGCGTTGAAAGGACAGGGCCCTCCTATGGCTACACCTTC.